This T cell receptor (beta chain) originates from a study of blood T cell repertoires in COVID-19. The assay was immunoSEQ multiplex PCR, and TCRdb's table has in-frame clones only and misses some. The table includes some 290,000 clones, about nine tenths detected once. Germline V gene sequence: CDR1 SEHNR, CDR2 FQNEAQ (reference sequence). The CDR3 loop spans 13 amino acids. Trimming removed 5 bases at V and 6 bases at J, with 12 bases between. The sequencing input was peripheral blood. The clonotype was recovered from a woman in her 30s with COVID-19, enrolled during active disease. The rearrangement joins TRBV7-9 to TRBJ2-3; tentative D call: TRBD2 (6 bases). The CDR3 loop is CASSPRDFDTQYF. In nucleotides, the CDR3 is TGTGCCAGCAGCCCTCGGGACTTTGATACGCAGTATTTT. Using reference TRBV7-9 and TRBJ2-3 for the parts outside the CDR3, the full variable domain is DTGVSQNPRHKITKRGQNVTFRCDPISEHNRLYWYRQTLGQGPEFLTYFQNEAQLEKSRLLSDRFSAERPKGSFSTLEIQRTEQGDSAMYLCASSPRDFDTQYFGPGTRLTVL.